A single sample is the source of the 17 T cell receptor beta chains below, sequenced in a study of CD8 T cells in ankylosing spondylitis. Study-wide results and limits: Blood of patients with ankylosing spondylitis appeared to be characterized by a TCR beta motif of several highly homologous variants.

Using its own MiXCR run on the 5' RACE reads, TCRdb lists one record per CDR3 protein. This table has about 750,000 distinct CDR3 sequences, roughly 19% appearing once. No antigen has been assigned to these receptors. The sample was blood, either unsorted or a sorted T cell fraction (not recorded which). Source of these receptors: a male donor with ankylosing spondylitis.

This clonotype has just a few counts. The chain couples TRBV5-1 to TRBJ2-7; 7 bases map to TRBD1. CDR3 length: 14 residues. CDR1 and CDR2 from the germline V gene are SGHRS and YFSETQ. V lost 4 bases, J lost 6 bases, and 10 bases stayed unmatched. CDR3 in amino acids: CASSRYRGSGEQYF. CDR3 in DNA: TGCGCCAGCAGCAGGTACAGGGGTTCGGGCGAGCAGTACTTC.

This chain links TRBV5-4 with TRBJ2-7; TRBD1 agrees at 7 bases. The CDR3 has 14 amino acids. CDR1 SGHNT and CDR2 YYREEE come from the germline V gene (reference sequence). V trimming: 3 bases; J trimming: 5 bases; junction bases outside the gene matches: 8. The CDR3 spells CASSSPGGFNEQYF. CDR3 DNA: TGTGCCAGCAGCTCTCCAGGGGGTTTCAACGAGCAGTACTTC.

Only a few counts were recorded for this clonotype. V and J are TRBV13 and TRBJ2-3; 7 nucleotides align to TRBD1. Germline CDR1 and CDR2: PRHDT and FYEKMQ (reference sequence). After removal of 3 bases from V and 4 bases from J, the junction contained 4 bases not matched to a gene. The CDR3 consists of 14 residues. In DNA, the CDR3 is TGTGCCAGCAGCTTCCGACAGGGCGCAGATACGCAGTATTTT. Residues: CASSFRQGADTQYF.

This clonotype has at least ten counts. The chain uses TRBV4-2 and TRBJ2-7; unclear D gene. The CDR3 covers 14 residues. V gave up 0 bases and J gave up 4 bases, with 10 bases separating them. Germline values: CDR1 LGHNA, CDR2 YNFKEQ. For the CDR3, the DNA is TGTGCCAGCAGCCAAGAACGAGACCCTTACGAGCAGTACTTC. It encodes CASSQERDPYEQYF.

This clonotype was detected a few times. CDR3 protein: CASSPPPQTGNTEAFF. The CDR3 bases are TGTGCCAGCTCACCACCACCCCAAACCGGGAACACTGAAGCTTTCTTT. The rearrangement uses TRBV18 and TRBJ1-1; D remains unclear. V was cut by 0 bases and J by 1 base, with 12 bases left in between. This CDR3 has 16 residues. CDR1 is KGHSH and CDR2 is LQKENI in the germline V gene. Full variable domain (rest looked up from reference TRBV18 and TRBJ1-1): NAGVMQNPRHLVRRRGQEARLRCSPMKGHSHVYWYRQLPEEGLKFMVYLQKENIIDESGMPKERFSAEFPKEGPSILRIQQVVRGDSAAYFCASSPPPQTGNTEAFFGQGTRLTVV.

The chain couples TRBV29-1 to TRBJ2-7; D is unresolved. Germline values: CDR1 SQVTM, CDR2 ANQGSEA. The CDR3 has 11 amino acids. V was shortened by 3 bases and J by 3 bases, with 6 bases between the two germline ends. In nucleotides, the CDR3 is TGCAGCGTTGAGAACGACTACGAGCAGTACTTC. Translated, it gives CSVENDYEQYF.

This clonotype was seen a few times. The genes are TRBV6-2 or TRBV6-3 and TRBJ2-1; tentatively, D is TRBD1 (6 bases). The length of the CDR3 is 14 residues. Trimming took off 6 bases at V and 2 bases at J, with 11 bases between the two ends. Germline loops: CDR1 MNHEY, CDR2 SVGEGT. In DNA, the CDR3 is TGTGCCAGCAGCGAACAGGGCACCTACAATGAGCAGTTCTTC. This codes for CASSEQGTYNEQFF.

This clonotype was detected a few times. The chain couples TRBV6-1 to TRBJ1-1; D unclear. CDR3 length equals 16 residues. CDR1 MNHNS and CDR2 SASEGT come from the germline V gene. With 2 bases removed from V and 2 bases from J, the gap between germline ends came to 15 bases. The CDR3 region has the DNA TGTGCCAGCAGTGAACGACCGGACGGAACAAACACTGAAGCTTTCTTT. Protein: CASSERPDGTNTEAFF.

In this sample, this clonotype turned up many times. The rearrangement links TRBV12-3 or TRBV12-4 to TRBJ2-3, with D possibly matching TRBD2 (5 bases). The CDR3 spans 14 residues. Trimming removed 5 bases from V and 6 bases from J, with 15 bases in between. CDR3 loop: CASSIRETGDTQYF. The DNA of the CDR3 is TGTGCCAGCAGTATCCGGGAAACCGGGGATACGCAGTATTTT.

The table lists this clonotype with a few counts. The chain employs TRBV7-3 and TRBJ1-1; D uncertain. Trimming removed 0 bases at V and 4 bases at J, with 12 bases between. From germline, CDR1 is SGHTA and CDR2 FQGTGA. The CDR3 runs 15 residues. This CDR3 reads CASSLTGSYGTEAFF. In DNA, the CDR3 is TGTGCCAGCAGCTTAACAGGGAGTTACGGCACTGAAGCTTTCTTT.

This clonotype was seen ten or more times. This chain joins TRBV5-1 and TRBJ2-5; unclear D gene. The germline gives CDR1 SGHRS, CDR2 YFSETQ. The length of the CDR3 is 13 residues. Trimming left V 0 bases short and J 5 bases short, with 8 bases between. Written as DNA, the CDR3 is TGCGCCAGCAGCTTGGCTATTCGGGAGACCCAGTACTTC. This codes for CASSLAIRETQYF.

This clonotype was found many times. The chain joins TRBV7-2 to TRBJ2-7; D is uncertain. The germline CDR1 and CDR2 sequences are SGHTA and FQGNSA. Trimming shortened V by 3 bases and J by 2 bases, and 11 bases separated the two germline ends. The CDR3 loop spans 14 amino acids. The CDR3 sequence: CASSLSLATYEQYF. DNA for the CDR3: TGTGCCAGCAGCTTGTCTCTGGCAACCTACGAGCAGTACTTC.

This clonotype was detected a few times. The V gene is TRBV4-1, the J gene TRBJ2-6, with D perhaps TRBD2 (5 bases). Per the germline V gene, CDR1 is MGHRA and CDR2 is YSYEKL. V was clipped by 1 base and J by 0 bases, with 16 bases between them. The CDR3 has 19 residues. This CDR3 is CASSQGLRGWVSGANVLTF. The DNA for the CDR3 is TGCGCCAGCAGCCAAGGTCTCCGGGGTTGGGTCTCTGGGGCCAACGTCCTGACTTTC.

This clonotype was seen ten or more times. The rearrangement uses TRBV29-1 and TRBJ2-7; D is uncertain. The CDR3 covers 13 residues. The germline V gene has CDR1 SQVTM and CDR2 ANQGSEA. Trimming removed 4 bases from V and 0 bases from J, with 10 bases in between. CDR3 in amino acids: CSVAADLSYEQYF. CDR3 coding DNA: TGCAGCGTTGCCGCGGACCTCTCCTACGAGCAGTACTTC.

The chain employs TRBV20-1 and TRBJ2-1, with 11 positions matching TRBD1. The V gene end was trimmed by 3 bases and the J gene end by 8 bases; junction bases not matched to a gene: 6. The CDR3 extends over 14 amino acids. The germline gives CDR1 DFQATT, CDR2 SNEGSKA (reference sequence). The DNA for the CDR3 is TGCAGTGCTAGCGCGGGACAGGGGGGCGATGAGCAGTTCTTC. It translates to CSASAGQGGDEQFF.

This chain connects TRBV6-2 or TRBV6-3 to TRBJ2-1; either TRBD1 or TRBD2 may supply D (5 bases each). V gave up 6 bases and J gave up 4 bases, with 13 bases separating them. The germline CDR1 and CDR2 sequences are MNHEY and SVGEGT. The CDR3 extends over 14 amino acids. CDR3 DNA sequence: TGTGCCAGCAGGGTGGGGACGGAGTACAATGAGCAGTTCTTC. The encoded protein is CASRVGTEYNEQFF.

This clonotype was counted ten times or more. The chain recombines TRBV5-1 with TRBJ2-7, with D possibly matching TRBD1 (6 bases). V was shortened by 2 bases and J by 5 bases, with 11 bases between the two germline ends. The length of the CDR3 is 13 residues. Per germline, CDR1 SGHRS and CDR2 YFSETQ. CDR3 bases: TGCGCCAGCAGCTTTACAGGGTTACACGAGCAGTACTTC. It codes for CASSFTGLHEQYF. The full variable domain, in which reference TRBV5-1 and TRBJ2-7 provide the parts outside the CDR3, is KAGVTQTPRYLIKTRGQQVTLSCSPISGHRSVSWYQQTPGQGLQFLFEYFSETQRNKGNFPGRFSGRQFSNSRSEMNVSTLELGDSALYLCASSFTGLHEQYFGPGTRLTVT.